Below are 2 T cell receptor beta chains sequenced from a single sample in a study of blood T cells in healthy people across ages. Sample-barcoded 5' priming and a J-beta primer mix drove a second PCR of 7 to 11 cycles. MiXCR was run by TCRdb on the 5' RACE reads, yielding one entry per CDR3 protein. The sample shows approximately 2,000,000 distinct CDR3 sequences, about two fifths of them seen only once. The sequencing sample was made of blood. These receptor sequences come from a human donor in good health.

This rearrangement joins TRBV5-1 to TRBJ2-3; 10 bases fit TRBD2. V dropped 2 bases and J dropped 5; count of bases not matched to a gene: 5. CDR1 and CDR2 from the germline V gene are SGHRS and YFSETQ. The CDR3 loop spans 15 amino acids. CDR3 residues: CASSLQGTSEDTQYF. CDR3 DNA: TGCGCCAGCAGCTTACAGGGGACTAGCGAAGATACGCAGTATTTT.

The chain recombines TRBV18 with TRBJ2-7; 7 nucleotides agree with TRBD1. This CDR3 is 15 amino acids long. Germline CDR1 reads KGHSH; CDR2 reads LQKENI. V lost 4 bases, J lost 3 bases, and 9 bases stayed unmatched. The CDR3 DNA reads TGTGCCAGCTCACGCATTAGGGACAGACACTACGAGCAGTACTTC. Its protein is CASSRIRDRHYEQYF.